The clone carrying this TCR beta chain occurred a few times. This specimen comes from a study of sequential checkpoint blockade in melanoma. The sample's treatment: randomized to nivolumab then ipilimumab (arm A) or the reverse (arm B). The V and J ends lost 2 bases and 3 bases respectively, with 12 bases between them. Germline V gene data show CDR1 as MNHGY and CDR2 as SAAAGT. The CDR3 is 15 amino acids. Clones were sequenced by immunoSEQ multiplex PCR, and TCRdb holds only the in-frame ones, with some missing. Found here are around 6,800 clones, 23% of them singletons; the top ten hold roughly 10%. The receptor was isolated from a human donor with melanoma. This chain connects TRBV6-8 to TRBJ2-3; D is perhaps TRBD1 or TRBD2 (5 bases each). Sequenced material: tumor tissue (inferred from file names), taken from a patient given nivolumab and ipilimumab in sequence. The CDR3 spells CASSYEGTRTDTQYF. The DNA for the CDR3 is TGTGCCAGCAGTTACGAAGGGACCCGTACAGATACGCAGTATTTT.